Sequencing of this T cell receptor beta chain was carried out in a study of shared T cell receptors in the human thymus. J lost 3 bases, V lost 6 bases, and 8 bases had no gene match. CDR1 SGHRS and CDR2 YFSETQ come from the germline V gene. The length of the CDR3 is 14 residues. The method was immunoSEQ multiplex PCR; TCRdb's version includes in-frame clones alone and lacks a portion of them. The table includes hundreds of thousands of clones, roughly 88% detected once. This same sample was also taken into another study, of human thymus T cells.

The chain employs TRBV5-1 and TRBJ2-5, with 7 bases matching TRBD2. Sequencing was carried out using thymocytes. This receptor was obtained from a boy less than two years old with a congenital heart defect. The CDR3 loop is CASKEVGGEETQYF. As DNA, the CDR3 is TGCGCCAGCAAGGAGGTGGGGGGGGAAGAGACCCAGTACTTC.